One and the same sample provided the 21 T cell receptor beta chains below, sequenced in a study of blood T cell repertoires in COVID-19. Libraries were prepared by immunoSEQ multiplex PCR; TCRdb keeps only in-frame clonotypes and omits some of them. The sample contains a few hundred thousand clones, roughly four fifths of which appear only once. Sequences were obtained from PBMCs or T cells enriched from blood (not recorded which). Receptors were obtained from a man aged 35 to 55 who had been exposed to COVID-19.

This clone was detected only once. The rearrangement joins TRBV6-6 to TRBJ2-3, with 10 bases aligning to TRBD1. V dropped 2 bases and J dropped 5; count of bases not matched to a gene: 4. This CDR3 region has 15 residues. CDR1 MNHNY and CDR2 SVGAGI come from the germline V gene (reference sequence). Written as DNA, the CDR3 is TGTGCCAGCAGTTACGACAGGGGGCCTCGAGATACGCAGTATTTT. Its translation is CASSYDRGPRDTQYF.

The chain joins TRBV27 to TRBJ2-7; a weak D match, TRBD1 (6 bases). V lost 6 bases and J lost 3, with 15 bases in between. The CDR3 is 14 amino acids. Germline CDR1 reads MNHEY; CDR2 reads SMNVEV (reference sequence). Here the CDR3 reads CASSPDRSSYEQYF. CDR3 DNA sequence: TGTGCCAGCAGCCCCGACAGGTCGAGCTACGAGCAGTACTTC.

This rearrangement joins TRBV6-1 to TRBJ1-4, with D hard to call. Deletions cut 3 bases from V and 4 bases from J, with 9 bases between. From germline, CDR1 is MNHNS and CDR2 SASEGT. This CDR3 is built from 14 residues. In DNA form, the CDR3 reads TGTGCCAGCAGTGATTGGCACCATAATGAAAAACTGTTTTTT. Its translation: CASSDWHHNEKLFF.

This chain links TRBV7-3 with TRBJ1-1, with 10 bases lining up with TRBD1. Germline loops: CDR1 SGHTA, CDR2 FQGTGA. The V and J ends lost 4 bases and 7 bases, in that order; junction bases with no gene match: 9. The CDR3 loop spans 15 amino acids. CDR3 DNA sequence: TGTGCCAGCAGCTCAAAGTGGCGGACAGGGGGTGAAGCTTTCTTT. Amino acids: CASSSKWRTGGEAFF. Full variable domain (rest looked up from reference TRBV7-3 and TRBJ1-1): GAGVSQTPSNKVTEKGKYVELRCDPISGHTALYWYRQSLGQGPEFLIYFQGTGAADDSGLPNDRFFAVRPEGSVSTLKIQRTERGDSAVYLCASSSKWRTGGEAFFGQGTRLTVV.

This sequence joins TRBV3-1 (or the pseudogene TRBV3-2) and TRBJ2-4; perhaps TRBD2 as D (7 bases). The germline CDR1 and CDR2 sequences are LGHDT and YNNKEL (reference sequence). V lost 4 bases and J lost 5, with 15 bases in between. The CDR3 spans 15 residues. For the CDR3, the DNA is TGTGCCAGCAGCCCTAGTAAGGGGGGGGAAAACATTCAGTACTTC. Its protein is CASSPSKGGENIQYF.

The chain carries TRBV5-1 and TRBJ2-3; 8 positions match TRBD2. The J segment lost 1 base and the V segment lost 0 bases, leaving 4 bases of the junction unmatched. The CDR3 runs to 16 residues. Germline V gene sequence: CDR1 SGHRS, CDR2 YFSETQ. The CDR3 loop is CASSLELAGGTDTQYF. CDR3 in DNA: TGCGCCAGCAGCTTGGAGCTAGCGGGTGGCACAGATACGCAGTATTTT.

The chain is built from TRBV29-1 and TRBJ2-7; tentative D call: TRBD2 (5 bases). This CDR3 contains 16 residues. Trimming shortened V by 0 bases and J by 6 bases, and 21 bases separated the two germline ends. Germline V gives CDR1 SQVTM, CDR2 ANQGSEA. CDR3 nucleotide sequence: TGCAGCGTTGAAGATTGGAGGATAGGTGCAGTTCCCGAGCAGTACTTC. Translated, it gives CSVEDWRIGAVPEQYF.

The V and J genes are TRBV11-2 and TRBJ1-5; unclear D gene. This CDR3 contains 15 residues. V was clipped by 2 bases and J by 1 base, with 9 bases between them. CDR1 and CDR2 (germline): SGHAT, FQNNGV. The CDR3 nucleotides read TGTGCCAGCAGCTTATTATCGGGGAGCAATCAGCCCCAGCATTTT. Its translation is CASSLLSGSNQPQHF.

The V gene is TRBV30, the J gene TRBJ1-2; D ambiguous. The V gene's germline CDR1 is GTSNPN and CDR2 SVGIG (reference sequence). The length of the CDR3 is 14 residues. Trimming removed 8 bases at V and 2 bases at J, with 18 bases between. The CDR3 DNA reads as TGTGCCGGTCTGGCCGGGGAGGCCAACTATGGCTACACCTTC. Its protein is CAGLAGEANYGYTF.

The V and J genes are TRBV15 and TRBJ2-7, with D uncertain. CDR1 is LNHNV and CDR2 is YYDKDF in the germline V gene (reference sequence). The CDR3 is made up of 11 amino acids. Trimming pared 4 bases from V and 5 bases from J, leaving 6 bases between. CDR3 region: CATSTNDEQYF. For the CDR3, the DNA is TGTGCCACCAGCACTAACGACGAGCAGTACTTC.

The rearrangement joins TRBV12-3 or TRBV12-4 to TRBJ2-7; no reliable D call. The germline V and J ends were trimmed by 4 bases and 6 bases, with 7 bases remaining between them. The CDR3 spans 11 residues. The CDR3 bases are TGTGCCAGCAGTTCATCATCCGAGCAGTACTTC. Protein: CASSSSSEQYF.

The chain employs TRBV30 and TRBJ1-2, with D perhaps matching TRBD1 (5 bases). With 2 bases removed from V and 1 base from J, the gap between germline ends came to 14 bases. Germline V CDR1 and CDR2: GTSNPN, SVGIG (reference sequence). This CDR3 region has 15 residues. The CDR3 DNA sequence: TGTGCCTGGAGTCCTCGGGGGGAGCATAACTATGGCTACACCTTC. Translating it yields CAWSPRGEHNYGYTF.

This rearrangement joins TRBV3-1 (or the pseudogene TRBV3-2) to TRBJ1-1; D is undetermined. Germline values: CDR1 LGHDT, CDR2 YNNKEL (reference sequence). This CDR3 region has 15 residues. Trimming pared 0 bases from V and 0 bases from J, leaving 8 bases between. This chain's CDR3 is CASSQEKVVNTEAFF. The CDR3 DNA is TGTGCCAGCAGCCAAGAGAAAGTAGTGAACACTGAAGCTTTCTTT.

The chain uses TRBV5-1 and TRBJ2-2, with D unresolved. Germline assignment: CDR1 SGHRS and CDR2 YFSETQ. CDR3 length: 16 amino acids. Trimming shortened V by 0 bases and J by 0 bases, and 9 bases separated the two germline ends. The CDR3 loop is CASSLAAGPNTGELFF. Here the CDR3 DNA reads TGCGCCAGCAGCTTGGCGGCAGGCCCGAACACCGGGGAGCTGTTTTTT.

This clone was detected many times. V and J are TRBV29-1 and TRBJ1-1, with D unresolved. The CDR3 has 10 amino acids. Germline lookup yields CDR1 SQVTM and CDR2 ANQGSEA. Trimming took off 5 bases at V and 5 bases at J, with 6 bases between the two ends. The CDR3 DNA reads TGCAGCGTTCTAGAGACTGAAGCTTTCTTT. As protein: CSVLETEAFF.

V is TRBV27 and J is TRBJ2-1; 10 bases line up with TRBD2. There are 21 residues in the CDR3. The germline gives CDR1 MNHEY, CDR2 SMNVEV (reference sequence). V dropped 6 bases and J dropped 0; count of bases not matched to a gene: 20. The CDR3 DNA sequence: TGTGCCAGCAGAAACCCCAGTGAGGGAGCGGGAGGGCCGAGCTCCTACAATGAGCAGTTCTTC. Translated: CASRNPSEGAGGPSSYNEQFF.

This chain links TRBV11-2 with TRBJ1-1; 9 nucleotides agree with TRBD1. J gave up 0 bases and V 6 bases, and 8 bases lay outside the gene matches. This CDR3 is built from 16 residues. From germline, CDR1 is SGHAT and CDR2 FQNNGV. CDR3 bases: TGTGCCAGCAGACAGGGGGCAAGTTTCATGAACACTGAAGCTTTCTTT. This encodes CASRQGASFMNTEAFF.

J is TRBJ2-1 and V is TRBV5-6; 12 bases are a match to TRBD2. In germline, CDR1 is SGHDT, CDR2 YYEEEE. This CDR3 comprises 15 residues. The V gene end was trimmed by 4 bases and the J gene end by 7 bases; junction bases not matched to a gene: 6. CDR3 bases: TGTGCCAGCAGCAAGCGGACTAGCGGGATAAATGAGCAGTTCTTC. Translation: CASSKRTSGINEQFF.

The CDR3 region has the DNA TGTGCCAGCAGCCAGGACAGGGGAAGGCAGCCCCAGCATTTT. It encodes CASSQDRGRQPQHF. The chain recombines TRBV13 with TRBJ1-5; TRBD1 agrees at 9 bases. The CDR3 is made up of 14 amino acids. The V and J ends lost 5 bases and 7 bases, in that order; junction bases with no gene match: 6. Per germline, CDR1 PRHDT and CDR2 FYEKMQ (reference sequence).

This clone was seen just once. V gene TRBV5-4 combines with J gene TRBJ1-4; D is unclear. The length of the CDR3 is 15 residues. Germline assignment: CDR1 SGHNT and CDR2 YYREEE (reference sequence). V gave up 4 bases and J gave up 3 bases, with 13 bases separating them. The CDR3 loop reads CASSPAAGANEKLFF. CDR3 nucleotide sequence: TGTGCCAGCAGCCCCGCTGCCGGGGCTAATGAAAAACTGTTTTTT.

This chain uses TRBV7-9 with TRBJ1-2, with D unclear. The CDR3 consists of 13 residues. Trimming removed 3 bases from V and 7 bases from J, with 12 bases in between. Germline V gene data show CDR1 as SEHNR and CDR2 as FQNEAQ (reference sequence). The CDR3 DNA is TGTGCCAGCAGCTTGAGTGACGGCGGTGGCTACACCTTC. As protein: CASSLSDGGGYTF.